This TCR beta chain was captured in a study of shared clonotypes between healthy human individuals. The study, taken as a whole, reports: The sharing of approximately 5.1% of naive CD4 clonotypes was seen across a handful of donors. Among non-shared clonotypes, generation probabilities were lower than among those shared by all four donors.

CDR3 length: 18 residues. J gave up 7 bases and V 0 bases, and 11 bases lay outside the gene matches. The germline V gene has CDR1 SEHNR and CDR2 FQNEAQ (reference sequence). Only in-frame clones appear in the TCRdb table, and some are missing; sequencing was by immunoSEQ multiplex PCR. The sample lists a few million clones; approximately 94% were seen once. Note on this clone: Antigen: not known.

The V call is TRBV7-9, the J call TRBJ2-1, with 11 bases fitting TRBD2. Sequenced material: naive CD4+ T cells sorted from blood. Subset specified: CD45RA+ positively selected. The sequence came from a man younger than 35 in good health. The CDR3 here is CASSLAGGLAGTLNEQFF. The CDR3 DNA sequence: TGTGCCAGCAGCTTAGCGGGAGGACTAGCGGGTACGTTGAATGAGCAGTTCTTC. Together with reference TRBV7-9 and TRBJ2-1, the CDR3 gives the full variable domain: DTGVSQNPRHKITKRGQNVTFRCDPISEHNRLYWYRQTLGQGPEFLTYFQNEAQLEKSRLLSDRFSAERPKGSFSTLEIQRTEQGDSAMYLCASSLAGGLAGTLNEQFFGPGTRLTVL.